This entry features one T cell receptor beta chain sequence. At the DNA level, this CDR3 is encoded by other sequences in the same sample as well. This entry belongs to a study of control samples from healthy donors and cancer patients. Trimming pared 1 base from V and 3 bases from J, leaving 10 bases between. Germline assignment: CDR1 SGHAT and CDR2 FQNNGV. The CDR3 is 14 residues long. Measured with immunoSEQ multiplex PCR; TCRdb has only the in-frame clones, and not every one. The sample includes about 68,000 clones, approximately 83% of them seen just once. The sample taken for sequencing was blood. The TCR sequence derives from a man aged 55 to 69 in good health. V and J are TRBV11-2 and TRBJ2-7; D not resolved. The CDR3 loop reads CASSLGPSSYEQYF. The CDR3 DNA sequence: TGTGCCAGCAGCTTAGGTCCGAGTAGCTACGAGCAGTACTTC.